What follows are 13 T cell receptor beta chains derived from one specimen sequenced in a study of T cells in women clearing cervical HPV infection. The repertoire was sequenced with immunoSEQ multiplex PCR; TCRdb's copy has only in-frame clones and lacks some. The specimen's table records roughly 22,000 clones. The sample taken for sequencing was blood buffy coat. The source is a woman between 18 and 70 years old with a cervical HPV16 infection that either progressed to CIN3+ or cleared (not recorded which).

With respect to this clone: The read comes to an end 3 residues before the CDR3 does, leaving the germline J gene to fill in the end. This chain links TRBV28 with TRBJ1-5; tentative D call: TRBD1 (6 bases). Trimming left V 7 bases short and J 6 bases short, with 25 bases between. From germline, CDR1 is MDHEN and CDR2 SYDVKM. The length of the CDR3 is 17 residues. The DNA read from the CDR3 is TGTGCCAGCATATTTGGGGGCATCCAGGGGAGCTCTCAGCCC. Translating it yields CASIFGGIQGSSQP. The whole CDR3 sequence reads CASIFGGIQGSSQPQHF. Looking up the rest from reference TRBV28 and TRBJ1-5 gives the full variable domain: DVKVTQSSRYLVKRTGEKVFLECVQDMDHENMFWYRQDPGLGLRLIYFSYDVKMKEKGDIPEGYSVSREKKERFSLILESASTNQTSMYLCASIFGGIQGSSQPQHFGDGTRLSIL.

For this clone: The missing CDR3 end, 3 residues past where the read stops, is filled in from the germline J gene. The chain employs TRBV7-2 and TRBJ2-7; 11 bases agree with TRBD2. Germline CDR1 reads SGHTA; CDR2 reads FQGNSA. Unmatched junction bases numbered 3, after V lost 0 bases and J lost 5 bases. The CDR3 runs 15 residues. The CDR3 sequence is CASSLALLAGDEQYF. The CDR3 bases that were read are TGTGCCAGCAGCTTAGCGCTACTAGCGGGAGACGAG.

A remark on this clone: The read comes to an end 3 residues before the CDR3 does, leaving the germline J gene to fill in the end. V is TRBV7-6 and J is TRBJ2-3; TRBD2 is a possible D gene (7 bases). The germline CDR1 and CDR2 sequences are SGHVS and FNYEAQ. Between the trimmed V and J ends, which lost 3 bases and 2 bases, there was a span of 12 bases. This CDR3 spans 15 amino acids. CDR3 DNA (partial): TGTGCCAGCAGCTTGCGGGGGCTTGACACAGATACG. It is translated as CASSLRGLDTDT. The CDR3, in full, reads CASSLRGLDTDTQYF.

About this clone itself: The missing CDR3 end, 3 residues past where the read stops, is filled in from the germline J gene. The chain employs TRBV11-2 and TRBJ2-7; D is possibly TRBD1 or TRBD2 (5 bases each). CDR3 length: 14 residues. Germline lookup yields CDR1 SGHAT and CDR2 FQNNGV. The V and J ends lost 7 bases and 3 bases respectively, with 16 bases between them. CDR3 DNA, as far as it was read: TGTGCCAGCACCCTTAGTGAGGGGAGCTACGAG. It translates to CASTLSEGSYE. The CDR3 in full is CASTLSEGSYEQYF.

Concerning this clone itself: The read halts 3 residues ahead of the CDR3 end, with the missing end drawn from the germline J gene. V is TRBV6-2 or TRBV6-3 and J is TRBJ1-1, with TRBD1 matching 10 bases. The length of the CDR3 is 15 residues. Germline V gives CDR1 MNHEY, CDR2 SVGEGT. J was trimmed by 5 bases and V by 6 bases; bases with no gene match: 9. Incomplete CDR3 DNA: TGTGCCAGCAGCCACCGGGACAGGGGTGTGACTGAA. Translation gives CASSHRDRGVTE. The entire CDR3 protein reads CASSHRDRGVTEAFF.

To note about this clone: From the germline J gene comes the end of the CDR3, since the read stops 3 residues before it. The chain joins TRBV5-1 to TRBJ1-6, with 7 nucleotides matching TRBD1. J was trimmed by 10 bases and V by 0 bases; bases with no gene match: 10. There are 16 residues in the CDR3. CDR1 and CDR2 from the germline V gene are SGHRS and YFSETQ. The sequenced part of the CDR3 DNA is TGCGCCAGCAGCTTGGGACAGGGTGGTTTTGTCTCACCC. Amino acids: CASSLGQGGFVSP. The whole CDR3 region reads CASSLGQGGFVSPLHF.

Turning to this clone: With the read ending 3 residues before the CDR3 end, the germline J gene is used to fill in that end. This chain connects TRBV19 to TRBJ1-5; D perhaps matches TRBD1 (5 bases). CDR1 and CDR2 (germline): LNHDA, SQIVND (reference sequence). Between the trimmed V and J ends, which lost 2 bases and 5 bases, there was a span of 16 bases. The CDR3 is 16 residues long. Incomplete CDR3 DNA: TGTGCCAGTAGTATACAGGGTTCTGTTGAGTATCAGCCC. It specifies CASSIQGSVEYQP. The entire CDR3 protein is CASSIQGSVEYQPQHF.

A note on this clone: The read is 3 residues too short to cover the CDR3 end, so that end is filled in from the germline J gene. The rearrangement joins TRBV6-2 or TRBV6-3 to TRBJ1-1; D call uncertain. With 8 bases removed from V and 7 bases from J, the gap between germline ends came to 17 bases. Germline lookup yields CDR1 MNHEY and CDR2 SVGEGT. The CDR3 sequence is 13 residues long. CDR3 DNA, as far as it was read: TGTGCCAGCTGTCTTTCCTACTATGTTGAA. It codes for CASCLSYYVE. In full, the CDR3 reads CASCLSYYVEAFF.

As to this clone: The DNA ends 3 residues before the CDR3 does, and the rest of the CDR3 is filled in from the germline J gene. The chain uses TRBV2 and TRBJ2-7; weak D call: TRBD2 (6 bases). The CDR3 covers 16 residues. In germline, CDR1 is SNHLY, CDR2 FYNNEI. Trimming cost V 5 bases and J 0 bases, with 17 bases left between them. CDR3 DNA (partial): TGTGCCAGCAGTCCAGGGTTTTGGGGAGGCTCCTACGAG. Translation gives CASSPGFWGGSYE. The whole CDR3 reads CASSPGFWGGSYEQYF. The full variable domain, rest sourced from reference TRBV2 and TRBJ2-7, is EPEVTQTPSHQVTQMGQEVILRCVPISNHLYFYWYRQILGQKVEFLVSFYNNEISEKSEIFDDQFSVERPDGSNFTLKIRSTKLEDSAMYFCASSPGFWGGSYEQYFGPGTRLTVT.

The sequenced part of the CDR3 DNA is TGCGCCAGCAGTGACCTAGGGGCACCAGCAACTAATGAAAAA. This sequence encodes CASSDLGAPATNEK. The whole CDR3 is CASSDLGAPATNEKLFF. The chain has TRBV10-2 and TRBJ1-4; a possible D gene is TRBD1 (5 bases). The read is 3 residues too short to cover the CDR3 end, so that end is filled in from the germline J gene. Trimming pared 3 bases from V and 0 bases from J, leaving 14 bases between. Germline loops: CDR1 WSHSY, CDR2 SAAADI. The CDR3 sequence is 17 residues long.

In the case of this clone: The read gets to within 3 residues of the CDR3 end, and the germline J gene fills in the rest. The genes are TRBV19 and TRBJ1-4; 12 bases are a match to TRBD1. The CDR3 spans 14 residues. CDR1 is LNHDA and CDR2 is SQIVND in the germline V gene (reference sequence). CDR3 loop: CASRTGTGGPKLFF. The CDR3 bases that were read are TGTGCCAGTAGGACCGGGACAGGGGGCCCGAAA.

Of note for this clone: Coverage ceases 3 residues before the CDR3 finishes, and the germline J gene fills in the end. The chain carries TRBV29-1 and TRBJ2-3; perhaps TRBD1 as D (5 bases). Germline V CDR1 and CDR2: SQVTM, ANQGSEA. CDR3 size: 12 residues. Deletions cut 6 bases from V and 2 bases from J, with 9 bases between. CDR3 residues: CSVETVTDTQYF. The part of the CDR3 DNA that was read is TGCAGCGTGGAGACAGTCACAGATACG.

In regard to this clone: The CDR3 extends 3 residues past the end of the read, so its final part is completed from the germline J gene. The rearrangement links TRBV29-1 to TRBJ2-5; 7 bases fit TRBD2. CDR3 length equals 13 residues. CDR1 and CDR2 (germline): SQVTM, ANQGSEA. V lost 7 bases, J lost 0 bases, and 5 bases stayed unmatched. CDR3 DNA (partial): TGCAGCGCCCCTACTAGCGACCAAGAGACC. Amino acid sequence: CSAPTSDQET. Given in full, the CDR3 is CSAPTSDQETQYF.